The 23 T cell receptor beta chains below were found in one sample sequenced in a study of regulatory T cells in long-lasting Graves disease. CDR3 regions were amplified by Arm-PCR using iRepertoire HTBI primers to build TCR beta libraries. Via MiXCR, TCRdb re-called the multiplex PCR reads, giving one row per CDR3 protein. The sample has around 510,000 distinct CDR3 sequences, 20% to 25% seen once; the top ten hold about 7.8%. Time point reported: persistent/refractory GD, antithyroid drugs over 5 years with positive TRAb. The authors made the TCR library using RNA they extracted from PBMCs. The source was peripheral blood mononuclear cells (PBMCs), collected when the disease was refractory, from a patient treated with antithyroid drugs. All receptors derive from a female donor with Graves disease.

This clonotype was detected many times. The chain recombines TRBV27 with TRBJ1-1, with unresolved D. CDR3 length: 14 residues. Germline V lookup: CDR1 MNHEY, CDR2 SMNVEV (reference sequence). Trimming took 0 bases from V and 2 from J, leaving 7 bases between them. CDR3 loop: CASSLSGTNTEAFF. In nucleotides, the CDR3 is TGTGCCAGCAGTTTATCGGGAACTAACACTGAAGCTTTCTTT.

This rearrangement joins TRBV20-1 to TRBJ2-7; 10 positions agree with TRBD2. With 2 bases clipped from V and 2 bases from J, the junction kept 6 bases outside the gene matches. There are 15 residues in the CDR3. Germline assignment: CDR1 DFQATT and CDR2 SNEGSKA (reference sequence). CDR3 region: CSARSGTSGAYEQYF. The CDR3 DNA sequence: TGCAGTGCTAGATCGGGAACTAGCGGGGCCTACGAGCAGTACTTC.

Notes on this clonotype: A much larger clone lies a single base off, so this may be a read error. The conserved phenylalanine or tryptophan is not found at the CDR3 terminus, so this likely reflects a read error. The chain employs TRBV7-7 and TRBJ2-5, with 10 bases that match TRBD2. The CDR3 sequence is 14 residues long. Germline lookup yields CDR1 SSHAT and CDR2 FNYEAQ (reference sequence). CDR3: CASSRLAGQETQYS. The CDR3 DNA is TGTGCTAGCAGTAGACTAGCGGGTCAAGAGACCCAGTACTCC.

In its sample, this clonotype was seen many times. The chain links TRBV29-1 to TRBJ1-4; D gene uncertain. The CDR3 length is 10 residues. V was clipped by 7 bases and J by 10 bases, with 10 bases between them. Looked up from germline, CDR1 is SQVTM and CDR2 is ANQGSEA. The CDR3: CSGFDGKLFF. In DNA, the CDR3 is TGCAGCGGATTCGATGGAAAACTGTTTTTT.

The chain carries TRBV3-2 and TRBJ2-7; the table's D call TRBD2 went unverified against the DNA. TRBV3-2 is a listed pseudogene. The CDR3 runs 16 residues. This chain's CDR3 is CASSPMDSSWRYEQYF. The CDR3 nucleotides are TGTGCCAGCAGCCCAATGGACTCGTCCTGGAGGTACGAGCAGTACTTC.

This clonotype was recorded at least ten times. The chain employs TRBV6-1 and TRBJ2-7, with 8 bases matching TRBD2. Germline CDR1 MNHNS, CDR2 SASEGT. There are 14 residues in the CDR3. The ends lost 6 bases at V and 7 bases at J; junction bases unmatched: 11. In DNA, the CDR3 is TGTGCCAGCAGACCGGGACTAGGAGTTTGGGAGCAGTACTTC. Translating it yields CASRPGLGVWEQYF.

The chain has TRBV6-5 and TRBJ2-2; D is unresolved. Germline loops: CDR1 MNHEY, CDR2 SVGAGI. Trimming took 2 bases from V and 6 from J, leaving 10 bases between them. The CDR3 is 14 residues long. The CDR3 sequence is CASSYAQSAGELFF. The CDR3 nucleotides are TGTGCCAGCAGTTACGCTCAGTCAGCCGGGGAGCTGTTTTTT.

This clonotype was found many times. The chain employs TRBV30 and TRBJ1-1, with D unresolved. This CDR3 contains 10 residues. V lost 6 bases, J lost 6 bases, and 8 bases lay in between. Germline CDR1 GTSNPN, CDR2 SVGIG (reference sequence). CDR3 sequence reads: CACLGAEAFF. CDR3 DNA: TGTGCCTGCCTGGGAGCTGAAGCTTTCTTT.

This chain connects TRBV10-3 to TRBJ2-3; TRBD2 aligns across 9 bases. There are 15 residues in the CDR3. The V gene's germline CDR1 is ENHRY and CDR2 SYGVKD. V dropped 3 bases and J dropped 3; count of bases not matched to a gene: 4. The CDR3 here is CAISDPSGTTDTQYF. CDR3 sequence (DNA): TGTGCCATCAGTGATCCTAGCGGGACGACAGATACGCAGTATTTT.

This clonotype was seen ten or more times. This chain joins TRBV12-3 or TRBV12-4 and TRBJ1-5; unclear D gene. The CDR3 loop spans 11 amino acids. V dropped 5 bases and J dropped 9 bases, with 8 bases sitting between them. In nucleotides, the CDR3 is TGTGCCAGCAGTGCGCCGGGGCCCCAGCATTTT. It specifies CASSAPGPQHF.

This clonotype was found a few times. CDR3 sequence reads: CASSFNGAGDYGYTF. The CDR3 DNA sequence: TGCGCCAGCAGCTTTAATGGGGCCGGAGACTATGGCTACACCTTC. The chain is built from TRBV5-1 and TRBJ1-2; D is possibly TRBD1 (5 bases). In germline, CDR1 is SGHRS, CDR2 YFSETQ. The CDR3 extends over 15 amino acids. V was shortened by 2 bases and J by 3 bases, with 14 bases between the two germline ends.

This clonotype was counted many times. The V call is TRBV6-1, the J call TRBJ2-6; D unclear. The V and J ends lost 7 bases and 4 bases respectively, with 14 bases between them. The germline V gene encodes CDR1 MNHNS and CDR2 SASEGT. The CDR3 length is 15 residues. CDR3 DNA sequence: TGTGCCAGCACCCCCCTATCTCGGGGGGCCAACGTCCTGACTTTC. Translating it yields CASTPLSRGANVLTF.

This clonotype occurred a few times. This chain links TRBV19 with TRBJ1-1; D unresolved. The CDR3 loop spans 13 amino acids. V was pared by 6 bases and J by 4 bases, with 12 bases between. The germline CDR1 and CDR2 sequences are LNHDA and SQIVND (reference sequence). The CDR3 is CASRAGRSTEAFF. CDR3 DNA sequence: TGTGCCAGTAGAGCCGGCAGGAGCACTGAAGCTTTCTTT.

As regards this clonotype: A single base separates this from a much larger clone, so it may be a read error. For the CDR3, the DNA is TGCAGCGTTGTCCCCCCGGGGACAGGGGGGGACTATGGCTACACCTTC. This translates into CSVVPPGTGGDYGYTF. This rearrangement joins TRBV29-1 to TRBJ1-2; 11 bases align to TRBD1. V gave up 4 bases and J gave up 3 bases; unmatched junction bases: 10. CDR3 length equals 16 residues. Looked up from germline, CDR1 is SQVTM and CDR2 is ANQGSEA.

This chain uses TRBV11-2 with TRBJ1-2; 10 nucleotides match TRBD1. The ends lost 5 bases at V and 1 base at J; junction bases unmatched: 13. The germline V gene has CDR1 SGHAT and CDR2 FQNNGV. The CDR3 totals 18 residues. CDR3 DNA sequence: TGTGCCAGCAGCCGAGCAGTCCCCCGGGACAGGGGTAACTATGGCTACACCTTC. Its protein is CASSRAVPRDRGNYGYTF.

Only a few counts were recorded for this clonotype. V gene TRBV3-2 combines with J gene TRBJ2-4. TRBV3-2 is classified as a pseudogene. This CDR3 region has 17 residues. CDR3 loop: CASSQPRRIIAKNIQYF. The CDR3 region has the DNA TGTGCCAGCAGCCAACCGAGACGGATCATAGCCAAAAACATTCAGTACTTC.

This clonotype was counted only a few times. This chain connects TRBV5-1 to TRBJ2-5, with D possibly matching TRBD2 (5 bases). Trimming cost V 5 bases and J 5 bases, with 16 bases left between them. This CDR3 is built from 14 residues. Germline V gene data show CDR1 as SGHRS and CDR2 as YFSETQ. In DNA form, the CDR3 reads TGCGCCAGCAGGGTTGATAGCGCGGGCGAGACCCAGTACTTC. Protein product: CASRVDSAGETQYF.

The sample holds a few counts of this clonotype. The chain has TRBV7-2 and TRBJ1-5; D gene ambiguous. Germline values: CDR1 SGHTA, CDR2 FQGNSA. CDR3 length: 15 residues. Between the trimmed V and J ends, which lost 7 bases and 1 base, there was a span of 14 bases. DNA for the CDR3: TGTGCCAGCAAGTTAAGAGGGCCGAGCAATCAGCCCCAGCATTTT. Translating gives CASKLRGPSNQPQHF.

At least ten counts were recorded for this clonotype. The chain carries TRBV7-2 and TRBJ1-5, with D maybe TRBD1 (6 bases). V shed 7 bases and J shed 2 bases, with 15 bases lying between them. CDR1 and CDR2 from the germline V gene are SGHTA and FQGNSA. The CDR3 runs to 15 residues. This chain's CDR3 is CASTLVGAGNQPQHF. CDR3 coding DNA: TGTGCCAGCACCCTCGTGGGGGCCGGCAATCAGCCCCAGCATTTT. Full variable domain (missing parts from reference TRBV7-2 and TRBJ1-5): GAGVSQSPSNKVTEKGKDVELRCDPISGHTALYWYRQSLGQGLEFLIYFQGNSAPDKSGLPSDRFSAERTGGSVSTLTIQRTQQEDSAVYLCASTLVGAGNQPQHFGDGTRLSIL.

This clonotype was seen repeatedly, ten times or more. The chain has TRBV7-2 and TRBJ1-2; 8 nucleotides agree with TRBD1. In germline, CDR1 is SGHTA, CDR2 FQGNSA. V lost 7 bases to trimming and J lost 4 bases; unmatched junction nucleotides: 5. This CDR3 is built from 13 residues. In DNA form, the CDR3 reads TGTGCCAGCATCGTGACAGGGGCCTATGGCTACACCTTC. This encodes CASIVTGAYGYTF.

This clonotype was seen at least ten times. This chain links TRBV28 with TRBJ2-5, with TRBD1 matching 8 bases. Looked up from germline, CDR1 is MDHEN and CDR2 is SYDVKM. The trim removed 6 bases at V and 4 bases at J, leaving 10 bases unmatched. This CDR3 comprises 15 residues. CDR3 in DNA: TGTGCCAGCAGCTCCCGGACAGGGTGGGGAGAGACCCAGTACTTC. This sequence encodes CASSSRTGWGETQYF.

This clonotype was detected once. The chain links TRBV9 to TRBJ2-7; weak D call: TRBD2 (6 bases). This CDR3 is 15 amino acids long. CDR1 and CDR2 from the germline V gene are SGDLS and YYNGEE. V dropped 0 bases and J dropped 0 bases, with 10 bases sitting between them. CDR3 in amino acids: CASSVDPSASYEQYF. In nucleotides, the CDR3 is TGTGCCAGCAGCGTAGACCCTAGCGCCTCCTACGAGCAGTACTTC.

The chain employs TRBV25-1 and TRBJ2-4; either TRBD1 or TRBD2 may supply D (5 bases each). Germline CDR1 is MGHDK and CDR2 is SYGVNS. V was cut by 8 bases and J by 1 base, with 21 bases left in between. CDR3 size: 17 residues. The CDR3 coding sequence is TGTGCCAGCTCCGAAGTCCGGGGCCATTTGGCCAAAAACATTCAGTACTTC. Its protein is CASSEVRGHLAKNIQYF. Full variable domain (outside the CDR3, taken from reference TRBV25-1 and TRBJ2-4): EADIYQTPRYLVIGTGKKITLECSQTMGHDKMYWYQQDPGMELHLIHYSYGVNSTEKGDLSSESTVSRIRTEHFPLTLESARPSHTSQYLCASSEVRGHLAKNIQYFGAGTRLSVL.